The clone carrying this TCR beta chain has a handful of counts. This entry comes from a study of T-cell memory formation after mild COVID-19. From germline, CDR1 is SEHNR and CDR2 FQNEAQ (reference sequence). The CDR3 extends over 16 amino acids. J lost 13 bases, V lost 0 bases, and 12 bases had no gene match. Constant-segment primers served in 5'RACE that generated TCR alpha and TCR beta cDNA libraries bearing sample barcodes and UMIs. Via MiXCR, TCRdb re-called the 5' RACE reads, giving one row per CDR3 protein. This sample has around 530,000 distinct CDR3 sequences, with 20% to 25% found just once.

Sequencing used PBMCs or a T cell subset sorted from them (not recorded which). The rearrangement uses TRBV7-9 and TRBJ2-1; 10 nucleotides line up with TRBD1. The source is an adult woman who had mild COVID-19 (a few samples of this study predate the infection). Cell type and time point are not known. In DNA form, the CDR3 reads TGTGCCAGCAGCTTAGCCGGGACAGGGGCCCCCAGACGCCAGTTCTTC. Its protein product is CASSLAGTGAPRRQFF.